This TCR beta chain emerged from a study of naive and memory T cell subsets. An equimolar mix of two oligonucleotides served as the beta constant-region primer for TRBC1 and TRBC2. Nested alpha and beta constant-region primers with the SP2 primer drove four PCR rounds on ligated cDNA. Via MiXCR, TCRdb re-called the UMI-ligation and nested PCR reads, giving one row per CDR3 protein. Among about 34,000 distinct CDR3 sequences listed, roughly 20% were seen once. The CDR3 loop spans 13 amino acids. Germline CDR1 and CDR2: DFQATT and SNEGSKA (reference sequence). V shed 4 bases, J shed 10 bases, and the junction held 7 bases outside the gene matches.

The sample taken for sequencing was effector memory CD4+ T cells from blood. Noted subset: effector memory, CD45RA- CD27-. The sequence came from a human donor in good health. This chain uses TRBV20-1 with TRBJ1-4, with TRBD1 identical over 9 bases. CDR3 loop: CSANVPGQGKLFF. In DNA, the CDR3 is TGCAGTGCTAATGTCCCGGGACAGGGAAAACTGTTTTTT.